This TCR beta chain was sequenced in a study of blood T cell repertoires in COVID-19. The overall study: Italy, Spain and the United States were the sources of the convalescent and acute COVID-19 samples. T cells, B-cell-depleted T cells, or PBMCs supplied cDNA or gDNA.

The method was immunoSEQ multiplex PCR; TCRdb's version includes in-frame clones alone and lacks a portion of them. This sample has more than 300,000 clones, with more than 85% found just once. Participants were placed into cohorts based on the clinical history they reported. The recovered donors of Cohort 3 showed two negative PCRs, clearance, or symptom resolution. Germline CDR1 reads MNHEY; CDR2 reads SMNVEV (reference sequence). CDR3 length: 16 residues. Deletions cut 3 bases from V and 8 bases from J, with 20 bases between. This sequence was found in a woman in her 30s who had recovered from COVID-19. Sequencing input: PBMCs or T cells enriched from blood (not recorded which). The chain is built from TRBV27 and TRBJ2-1; TRBD2 might be the D (6 bases). CDR3 nucleotide sequence: TGTGCCAGCAGTTTTGGTGGACTATCAAGGAGCGATGAGCAGTTCTTC. Residues: CASSFGGLSRSDEQFF.